This T cell receptor beta chain was found in a study of blood T cell repertoires in COVID-19. At the level of the study: COVID-19 samples from acute and convalescent phases originated in the United States, Italy and Spain.

The CDR3 runs to 15 residues. The germline V gene encodes CDR1 SEHNR and CDR2 FQNEAQ (reference sequence). V was clipped by 4 bases and J by 1 base, with 12 bases between them. Produced via immunoSEQ multiplex PCR; TCRdb's table is partial and in-frame only. This table holds 50,000 to 60,000 clones, 90% found once. The sequence was obtained from an elderly woman with acute or convalescent COVID-19. The sequenced material came from peripheral blood. The chain joins TRBV7-9 to TRBJ2-3, with a weak D call TRBD1 (6 bases). The CDR3 sequence: CASSWTAGGTDTQYF. The CDR3 DNA sequence: TGTGCCAGCAGCTGGACAGCTGGGGGCACAGATACGCAGTATTTT. The full variable domain, with the rest looked up from reference TRBV7-9 and TRBJ2-3, is DTGVSQNPRHKITKRGQNVTFRCDPISEHNRLYWYRQTLGQGPEFLTYFQNEAQLEKSRLLSDRFSAERPKGSFSTLEIQRTEQGDSAMYLCASSWTAGGTDTQYFGPGTRLTVL.